This TCR beta chain is drawn from a study of cytomegalovirus exposure and HLA in healthy donors (dated by TCRdb to 2017 to 2019). For context, the study as a whole: According to an earlier analysis of a few hundred of the donors, about 179 million T cells yielded 100 million or so unique TCR beta sequences and about 300 Gb of sequence data. Class I and class II HLA loci were covered by the typing at four-digit resolution. The study was designed to test whether signatures of past pathogen exposure could be identified by cataloging public T cell receptors. Along with the approximately 700-subject first cohort, a separate validation cohort of over a hundred different subjects was used. To decide whether each TCR beta V gene segment behaved as functional or pseudogenic, an earlier analysis of approximately 600 of the donors relied on high-throughput TCR beta sequencing. The study profiled the T cell repertoires of approximately 700 subjects by immunosequencing and related them to cytomegalovirus serostatus. Of the roughly 400 genotyped donors, 75% to 85% were placed in the genetic ancestry cluster associated with self-reported Caucasian donors. A later genetic analysis used genome-wide SNP genotypes for about three fifths of the 666 donors, treating that subset as a discovery cohort. Every repertoire in the discovery cohort had been generated on one and the same sequencing platform. Four or five DR-DQ haplotypes were handled as single units for association and clustering, since linkage in the cohort was strong. About 330 gigabases of sequencing data and tens of millions of unique TCR sequences made up an early release that covered 500 to 650 HLA-typed donors. Rather than using new phenotypic data, the later analysis identified candidate immune exposures from TCR beta sequences and from how often those sequences occurred across donors. Alongside the repertoire data, information on donor age, sex, ethnicity and CMV serostatus was compiled. Typing coverage varied by locus: roughly 620-630 donors for A, B, C, DRB1 and DQB1; around 560 for DQA1; about 600 for DPA1; roughly 450 for DPB1. To predict cytomegalovirus infection status, the study combined high-throughput TCR immunosequencing, statistical association of individual TCRs with disease status, and machine learning. A later analysis re-examined previously published TCR beta repertoires from around 670 donors and added high-resolution HLA genotyping to investigate patterns of TCR occurrence. Among some 410 genotyped donors of the cohort, an average of about 240,000 unique TCR beta nucleotide sequences was sequenced per donor, of which approximately 18% were non-productive. General conclusions and limits of the study: The presence/absence analyses assumed that sequencing depth was roughly uniform across donors, and that assumption may not be true. Strong co-occurrence of HLA alleles, especially DR and DQ, made assigning TCR associations to individual alleles difficult. A total of around 150 TCR beta chains were listed by the study as associated with cytomegalovirus. Linkage disequilibrium might explain the correlated functional status among segregating V segments, but an unknown experimental factor could not be ruled out. According to a later analysis, parvovirus B19, influenza, CMV and Epstein-Barr virus appeared linked to several top co-occurrence clusters. A later analysis associated 15,000 or so TCR beta sequences with specific HLA alleles at a false discovery rate of 0.05. A further reported finding was that TCR beta sequences accurately predicted the HLA-A and HLA-B alleles for most subjects in the first cohort. A few of the identified cytomegalovirus-associated TCR beta chains were confirmed in vitro to be specific for cytomegalovirus antigens. The authors suggested that the approach could potentially be generalized to other disease states and immunological phenotypes. The classifier was reported to diagnose cytomegalovirus status with high specificity and sensitivity in both the original and validation cohorts. The only immune exposure information available for the cohort was CMV serostatus. Most TCR sequences were observed very rarely across donors, whereas some public TCRs were present in many individuals. Broadly in line with IMGT annotations, most TCR beta V segments showed up in productive rearrangements about 87% or about 30% of the time in an earlier analysis of several hundred of the donors. An association between a missense DCLRE1C variant and V-gene and J-gene trimming of TCR beta chains was found in a later genetic analysis and replicated in an independent cohort. A cluster of highly shared sequence variants was judged likely to be a technical artifact of the sequencing pipeline. Because HLA typing was unavailable for some donors at each locus, only the typed subset was used in association tests. According to a later genetic analysis, donors in an Asian-associated ancestry cluster had fewer N-insertions in productive TCRs than the approximately 670-donor mean. In this cohort, only TCR beta chains were sequenced, and detectable features were limited by the absence of alpha or paired-chain data. A later analysis found that HLA-associated TCR beta chains were more clonally expanded and had lower generation probabilities than equally common non-associated chains. Most CMV-associated TCR beta chains appeared to be HLA-restricted in a later analysis, and the HLA associations seemed to be driven largely by CMV exposure. A later analysis found that TCR association rates varied across HLA loci, with DRB1 alleles showing the most associated TCRs and HLA-C alleles the fewest. Because counts were too low, about 18 rarely observed V segments, including chromosome 9 orphons, were excluded from the earlier analysis of several hundred of the donors.

Regarding this clone: Its antigen remains undetermined. The input lacks base qualities; no much larger clone sits a single base away.

The cohort comprised 550 to 700 healthy bone marrow donors. Cohort members were all nominally healthy when sampled, although unrecorded immune exposures were likely present. The donor tested CMV seronegative and was one of the 352 seronegative cohort members. A peripheral blood sample was provided by each donor, and peripheral blood mononuclear cells were used for TCR beta sequencing. The Qiagen DNeasy Blood Extraction Kit was used to extract genomic DNA from the blood cell samples. Library generation was performed with the immunoSEQ multiplex PCR assay. For the multiplex PCR, a mixture combining 60 forward primers for TCR Vbeta segments and 13 reverse primers for TCR Jbeta segments was used. A multiplex PCR assay on genomic DNA amplified the CDR3 region of rearranged TCR beta genes. On the Illumina HiSeq System, the amplified TCR beta libraries were sequenced as 87-base-pair reads. The study's processing was this. A later analysis counted tens of millions of unique TCR beta chains across the 666 repertoires, and roughly 11 million of these chains were shared by at least two donors. Raw reads were error-corrected and collapsed into unique sequences with a nearest-neighbor algorithm that merged closely related sequences to remove PCR and sequencing errors. Alignment of CDR3 sequences to IMGT reference sequences was used to assign V, D and J gene segments. Each retained sequence needed at least a six-nucleotide match to both a V gene segment and a J gene segment. A rearrangement was called productive if the CDR3 had no stop codons and remained in frame with V and J, and every other rearrangement was called non-productive. Following IMGT convention, CDR3 was defined as the stretch from the second conserved V-encoded cysteine to the conserved J-encoded phenylalanine. In an earlier analysis of around 540 of the donors, sequences lacking an unambiguous match to a single V gene segment were excluded. An earlier analysis of a few hundred of the donors classified V segments as functional when productive rearrangements were above 56.7% and as segregating when the standard deviation between donors was above 5%. To diagnose cytomegalovirus status from the catalog of TCR beta chain sequences, a statistical classification framework was built. In a later analysis, TCR nucleotide sequences were compared against IMGT/GENE-DB human TR gene sequences so that V and J genes could be assigned. The TCRdist pipeline was used in a later analysis to assign CDR3 sequences and most-parsimonious VDJ recombination scenarios. In a later analysis, each TCR beta chain was defined by its CDR3 amino acid sequence together with its V-gene family, and reads without a unique V-gene family were excluded. A later analysis removed roughly 590 highly shared, low-generation-probability nucleotide sequences to deal with suspected cross-contamination and a sequencing artifact. A later analysis calculated a clonal expansion index for each public chain from normalized within-repertoire ranks of inferred template counts. In a later analysis, generation probabilities were computed using a VDJ recombination model fitted to out-of-frame rearrangements, and the results were checked against IGoR. Hypergeometric tests were used in a later analysis to score TCR-TCR, TCR-HLA and TCR-CMV co-occurrence, with a repertoire-size bias correction applied to the TCR pairs. A later analysis estimated false discovery rates by permuting HLA or CMV assignments 20 times. In a later analysis, co-occurring TCRs were grouped with DBSCAN, and TCRdist sequence similarity was added when clustering was performed within HLA-allele-positive subsets. For co-occurrence clustering, repertoires with fewer than 30,000 or more than 120,000 public chains were excluded, along with roughly 5 repertoires with anomalous nucleotide sharing. Entries here come from immuneACCESS through TCRdb and include only in-frame sequences with V and J called. Some clones fail to appear in such tables; in the studies checked, an unresolved V gene covers under half of the shortfall, and the cause of the remainder is unknown. V, J and clone size reflect that table, while D and trimming were determined from the DNA. The sample yields some 160,000 clones; over 65% were counted once. The leading ten clones occupy roughly 2.3% of the sample.

The sequencing input was PBMCs. This sequence originates from a man between 60 and 70 years old in good health and CMV-seronegative.

The bases are TGTGCCAGCAGCTCATTCCTAGGGGGAGTGGTGGCCACAGATACGCAGTATTTT. It specifies CASSSFLGGVVATDTQYF. The rearranged chain carries TRBV11-2 and TRBJ2-3; a tentative D call is TRBD1 (6 bases match). From the cysteine up to the phenylalanine, the CDR3 has a length of 18 residues. The DNA shown is the 54-base CDR3, in frame from base 1. The germline V gene sets CDR1 to SGHAT and CDR2 to FQNNGV. The V end loses 4 bases and the J end loses 2 bases, and a stretch of 22 bases separates them.